Following are 14 T cell receptor beta chains from one sample sequenced in a study of T cell responses to AZD1222 COVID-19 vaccine. The protocol was immunoSEQ multiplex PCR, while the TCRdb copy is restricted to in-frame clones and leaves out a portion. The sample contains 150,000 to 200,000 clones, just under 90% of which appear only once. Sequences were derived from peripheral blood, sampled on day 0 of AZD1222 vaccination. These receptor sequences come from an adult in good health.

This clone has just one count. The CDR3 is CASTASGLQPQHF. DNA for the CDR3: TGTGCCAGTACCGCGTCGGGACTGCAGCCCCAGCATTTT. The chain combines TRBV19 with TRBJ1-5, with D maybe TRBD1 (5 bases). This CDR3 region has 13 residues. The germline gives CDR1 LNHDA, CDR2 SQIVND (reference sequence). With 7 bases removed from V and 7 bases from J, the gap between germline ends came to 14 bases.

J is TRBJ1-2 and V is TRBV20-1, with 7 bases that match TRBD1. Germline CDR1 reads DFQATT; CDR2 reads SNEGSKA (reference sequence). Trimming took 3 bases from V and 6 from J; bases not matched to a gene: 4. There are 12 residues in the CDR3. CDR3 loop: CSASSGGHGYTF. For the CDR3, the DNA is TGCAGTGCTAGTTCAGGGGGGCATGGCTACACCTTC.

As for this clone: A junction boundary mismatches the germline segment, possibly from a read error. The chain links TRBV30 to TRBJ1-2; perhaps TRBD1 as D (5 bases). The CDR3 totals 12 residues. Germline CDR1 and CDR2: GTSNPN and SVGIG (reference sequence). The CDR3 sequence: CTWSVGGDGYTF. CDR3 nucleotides: TGTACCTGGAGTGTAGGAGGGGATGGCTACACCTTC.

The genes are TRBV30 and TRBJ2-3, with D possibly TRBD1 on 5 matching bases. The CDR3 spans 12 residues. Germline CDR1 reads GTSNPN; CDR2 reads SVGIG (reference sequence). Between the trimmed V and J ends, which lost 5 bases and 2 bases, there was a span of 8 bases. The CDR3 here is CAWDRDTDTQYF. CDR3 sequence (DNA): TGTGCCTGGGACAGAGACACAGATACGCAGTATTTT.

About this clone itself: A read error may produce the germline difference seen at one junction end. J is TRBJ1-6 and V is TRBV29-1; maybe TRBD1 (5 bases). The germline V gene encodes CDR1 SQVTM and CDR2 ANQGSEA. CDR3 length equals 17 residues. The CDR3 nucleotides are TGCAGCATTGAAGAGGTAGGGACGAGCTCCTATAATTCACCCCTCCACTTT. Translating gives CSIEEVGTSSYNSPLHF.

This clone is a singleton in its sample. The V and J genes are TRBV18 and TRBJ1-2, with D unclear. The CDR3 spans 14 residues. Trimming left V 5 bases short and J 4 bases short, with 14 bases between. The germline CDR1 and CDR2 sequences are KGHSH and LQKENI. The CDR3 DNA reads TGTGCCAGCTCAGAAGATAGGACCCTCTATGGCTACACCTTC. Its translation is CASSEDRTLYGYTF.

The CDR3 sequence is CASSEFRQEAFF. DNA of the CDR3: TGTGCCAGCAGTGAATTTCGGCAGGAAGCTTTCTTT. V usage is TRBV6-1 and J usage is TRBJ1-1; D gene ambiguous. V lost 2 bases and J 8 bases, leaving 9 bases between the germline ends. The CDR3 runs to 12 residues. Germline CDR1 MNHNS, CDR2 SASEGT.

The rearrangement uses TRBV28 and TRBJ2-2; 7 bases line up with TRBD1. Germline V gene data show CDR1 as MDHEN and CDR2 as SYDVKM. CDR3 size: 16 residues. Trimming at V came to 7 bases and at J to 1 base, leaving 9 bases not matched to a gene. CDR3: CASTPYWTGNTGELFF. CDR3 coding DNA: TGTGCCAGCACCCCCTACTGGACAGGGAACACCGGGGAGCTGTTTTTT.

The J gene is TRBJ1-2, the V gene TRBV10-3; no firm D call. CDR3 size: 14 residues. Trimming removed 4 bases at V and 0 bases at J, with 9 bases between. Looked up from germline, CDR1 is ENHRY and CDR2 is SYGVKD. CDR3: CAISGQLANYGYTF. CDR3 coding DNA: TGTGCCATCAGTGGACAACTAGCTAACTATGGCTACACCTTC.

The CDR3 loop is CASSFPAGANVLTF. DNA of the CDR3: TGTGCCAGCAGCTTCCCTGCTGGGGCCAACGTCCTGACTTTC. The chain joins TRBV5-4 to TRBJ2-6, with D unresolved. Germline V CDR1 and CDR2: SGHNT, YYREEE (reference sequence). This CDR3 is built from 14 residues. V lost 2 bases, J lost 2 bases, and 5 bases lay in between.

The chain combines TRBV19 with TRBJ1-2; D is unresolved. V was trimmed by 7 bases and J by 5 bases, leaving 17 bases between them. Germline CDR1 LNHDA, CDR2 SQIVND (reference sequence). The CDR3 is 14 amino acids. The chain's CDR3 is CASTLFGSLYGYTF. In DNA, the CDR3 is TGTGCCAGTACCCTCTTTGGGAGCCTGTATGGCTACACCTTC.

The genes are TRBV9 and TRBJ2-7; the D gene is possibly TRBD2 (6 bases). The CDR3 extends over 15 amino acids. The germline V gene encodes CDR1 SGDLS and CDR2 YYNGEE. Between the trimmed V and J ends, which lost 4 bases and 6 bases, there was a span of 20 bases. CDR3 in DNA: TGTGCCAGCAGCCAATCCCCCACTAGCTTGGTCGAGCAGTACTTC. It codes for CASSQSPTSLVEQYF.

This clone showed up just a few times. At the DNA level, this CDR3 is encoded by other sequences in the same sample as well. The chain links TRBV19 to TRBJ2-7, with a possible D match to TRBD1 (6 bases). The CDR3 spans 12 residues. Germline lookup yields CDR1 LNHDA and CDR2 SQIVND (reference sequence). V was trimmed by 4 bases and J by 3 bases, leaving 7 bases between them. The CDR3 DNA reads as TGTGCCAGTAGTACACAGGGCTACGAGCAGTACTTC. Translated, it gives CASSTQGYEQYF.

This chain joins TRBV7-3 and TRBJ2-5, with unresolved D. The CDR3 is made up of 13 amino acids. CDR1 SGHTA and CDR2 FQGTGA come from the germline V gene. Between the trimmed V and J ends, which lost 2 bases and 2 bases, there was a span of 6 bases. Here the CDR3 reads CASSLLQQETQYF. In nucleotides, the CDR3 is TGTGCCAGCAGCTTACTCCAACAAGAGACCCAGTACTTC.